This passage covers 9 T cell receptor beta chains from one sample sequenced in a study of regulatory T cells in long-lasting Graves disease. Construction of TCR beta libraries relied on iRepertoire HTBI primers and on Arm-PCR targeting CDR3 regions. One entry per CDR3 protein results from TCRdb running MiXCR on the multiplex PCR reads. Of more than 350,000 distinct CDR3 sequences detected, roughly 23% appear once; the ten largest clones hold 13% to 15%. Time point reported: persistent/refractory GD, antithyroid drugs over 5 years with positive TRAb. The authors made the TCR library using RNA they extracted from PBMCs. Sequenced material: peripheral blood mononuclear cells (PBMCs), taken when the disease was refractory, from a patient treated with antithyroid drugs. The receptors were gathered from a female donor with Graves disease.

This chain joins TRBV20-1 and TRBJ2-3; no definite D call. Germline CDR1 and CDR2: DFQATT and SNEGSKA (reference sequence). V dropped 8 bases and J dropped 2 bases, with 8 bases sitting between them. The CDR3 is 11 amino acids. CDR3 amino acids: CSSVSTDTQYF. The CDR3 bases are TGCAGTTCCGTGTCCACAGATACGCAGTATTTT.

This clonotype was counted between two and nine times. The chain couples TRBV5-1 to TRBJ2-5; 7 nucleotides align to TRBD1. The junction had 5 bases not matched to a gene; V was cut back by 0 bases and J by 3 bases. The germline gives CDR1 SGHRS, CDR2 YFSETQ. The CDR3 is made up of 15 amino acids. The CDR3 protein is CASSLVGQGEETQYF. The CDR3 nucleotides read TGCGCCAGCAGCTTGGTCGGGCAGGGGGAAGAGACCCAGTACTTC. The entire variable domain, with the rest obtained from reference TRBV5-1 and TRBJ2-5, is as follows: KAGVTQTPRYLIKTRGQQVTLSCSPISGHRSVSWYQQTPGQGLQFLFEYFSETQRNKGNFPGRFSGRQFSNSRSEMNVSTLELGDSALYLCASSLVGQGEETQYFGPGTRLLVL.

Details on this clonotype: One base away lies a much larger clone, so this may be a sequencing read error. V gene TRBV28 combines with J gene TRBJ1-1; 9 nucleotides agree with TRBD1. This CDR3 has 16 residues. CDR1 MDHEN and CDR2 SYDVKM come from the germline V gene. The ends lost 5 bases at V and 0 bases at J; junction bases unmatched: 7. The CDR3 DNA follows: TGTGCCAGCAGTAGATTACAGGGGGCAATGAACACTGAAGCTTTCTTT. Its protein product is CASSRLQGAMNTEAFF.

V usage is TRBV28 and J usage is TRBJ2-7; D tentatively reads TRBD1 or TRBD2 (5 bases each). CDR3 length: 15 residues. Deletions cut 6 bases from V and 0 bases from J, with 15 bases between. CDR1 and CDR2 from the germline V gene are MDHEN and SYDVKM. In DNA form, the CDR3 reads TGTGCCAGCAGCCTACCGGGACGCAACTCCTACGAGCAGTACTTC. Protein product: CASSLPGRNSYEQYF.

Worth noting for this clonotype: Since no conserved phenylalanine or tryptophan closes the CDR3, a read error is the likely cause. This chain connects TRBV30 to TRBJ1-6; D is perhaps TRBD1 (5 bases). The germline CDR1 and CDR2 sequences are GTSNPN and SVGIG (reference sequence). CDR3 length equals 13 residues. V lost 3 bases, J lost 7 bases, and 10 bases lay in between. The CDR3 DNA reads TGTGCCTGGAGCAAACAGGAAAATTCACCCCTCCACCTT. Translation gives CAWSKQENSPLHL.

The rearrangement links TRBV7-8 to TRBJ2-3; D is perhaps TRBD2 (5 bases). This CDR3 region has 14 residues. Trimming cost V 3 bases and J 5 bases, with 12 bases left between them. The germline V gene has CDR1 SGHVS and CDR2 FQNEAQ. CDR3 in amino acids: CASSFTAAGDTQYF. The CDR3, as DNA: TGTGCCAGCAGCTTTACAGCGGCTGGAGATACGCAGTATTTT.

With respect to this clonotype: A far larger clone is off by one base, so a read error is likely. V is TRBV10-3 and J is TRBJ1-5; D call uncertain. The germline V gene has CDR1 ENHRY and CDR2 SYGVKD. V shed 5 bases and J shed 1 base, with 15 bases lying between them. This CDR3 is built from 16 residues. CDR3 sequence reads: CAISPARVGSNQPQHF. The CDR3 DNA follows: TGTGCCATCAGTCCGGCCCGGGTGGGAAGCAATCAGCCCCAGCATTTT.

The J gene is TRBJ2-7, the V gene TRBV11-2, with unresolved D. Germline V lookup: CDR1 SGHAT, CDR2 FQNNGV. CDR3 length equals 16 residues. V was shortened by 0 bases and J by 3 bases, with 15 bases between the two germline ends. The CDR3 region is CASSLDRSGYGYEQYF. CDR3 coding DNA: TGTGCCAGCAGCTTAGATCGGTCCGGGTATGGCTACGAGCAGTACTTC.

This clonotype has ten or more counts. The J gene is TRBJ1-1, the V gene TRBV10-3; 8 bases align to TRBD1. J gave up 3 bases and V 0 bases, and 6 bases lay outside the gene matches. CDR3 length: 16 amino acids. Germline values: CDR1 ENHRY, CDR2 SYGVKD. DNA of the CDR3: TGTGCCATCAGTGAGTCGTGGACAGGGAGGTACACTGAAGCTTTCTTT. It is translated as CAISESWTGRYTEAFF.